These 30 T cell receptor beta chains were sequenced from one sample in a study of blood T cell repertoires in COVID-19. Measured with immunoSEQ multiplex PCR; TCRdb has only the in-frame clones, and not every one. The table has around 200,000 clones, roughly 84% seen once. The sample was peripheral blood. The receptors come from a man between 40 and 49 years old with active or convalescent COVID-19.

The chain has TRBV19 and TRBJ1-5, with D possibly being TRBD1 (5 bases). This CDR3 is 15 amino acids long. The V and J ends lost 11 bases and 3 bases respectively, with 20 bases between them. Germline-derived CDR1 and CDR2 are LNHDA and SQIVND (reference sequence). This chain's CDR3 is CAGGTQGFDNQPQHF. Written as DNA, the CDR3 is TGTGCCGGCGGGACTCAGGGTTTCGACAATCAGCCCCAGCATTTT.

J is TRBJ2-5 and V is TRBV30, with no clear D. There are 14 residues in the CDR3. CDR1 and CDR2 from the germline V gene are GTSNPN and SVGIG (reference sequence). V was cut by 2 bases and J by 0 bases, with 10 bases left in between. This chain's CDR3 is CAWSLPRYQETQYF. CDR3 nucleotides: TGTGCCTGGAGTCTCCCCAGGTACCAAGAGACCCAGTACTTC.

The rearrangement joins TRBV5-1 to TRBJ1-1; 7 positions agree with TRBD1. The length of the CDR3 is 17 residues. Per the germline V gene, CDR1 is SGHRS and CDR2 is YFSETQ. The ends lost 3 bases at V and 1 base at J; junction bases unmatched: 12. The CDR3 protein is CASSWGTADRGNTEAFF. The DNA for the CDR3 is TGCGCCAGCAGCTGGGGGACAGCGGACCGGGGGAACACTGAAGCTTTCTTT.

The chain has TRBV10-3 and TRBJ1-2; 7 bases fit TRBD1. Germline lookup yields CDR1 ENHRY and CDR2 SYGVKD. Losses at the gene ends were 6 bases for V and 2 bases for J; bases not matched to a gene: 6. The CDR3 is made up of 14 amino acids. The CDR3 here is CAIRRPGQNYGYTF. CDR3 sequence (DNA): TGTGCCATCAGGAGACCGGGACAGAACTATGGCTACACCTTC.

The chain uses TRBV13 and TRBJ1-2; 8 bases fit TRBD1. This CDR3 is built from 15 residues. V was clipped by 0 bases and J by 10 bases; unmatched bases: 10. Germline CDR1 is PRHDT and CDR2 is FYEKMQ (reference sequence). The CDR3 DNA is TGTGCCAGCAGCTTAGGCCTGGACAGGGCCGGCGACTACACCTTC. It translates to CASSLGLDRAGDYTF.

The chain couples TRBV6-2 or TRBV6-3 to TRBJ2-7; tentatively, D is TRBD1 (7 bases). The CDR3 contains 14 residues. V lost 2 bases and J 6 bases, leaving 14 bases between the germline ends. Germline V gene sequence: CDR1 MNHEY, CDR2 SVGEGT. The CDR3 protein is CASSYNRGGSEQYF. The DNA for the CDR3 is TGTGCCAGCAGTTACAACAGGGGAGGCTCCGAGCAGTACTTC.

This clone appeared once. V and J are TRBV5-8 and TRBJ1-5; D not certain. In germline, CDR1 is SGHTS, CDR2 YDEGEE. This CDR3 has 15 residues. Trimming removed 7 bases at V and 1 base at J, with 15 bases between. The CDR3 is CASAPGVGSNQPQHF. As DNA, the CDR3 is TGTGCCAGCGCGCCGGGAGTAGGGAGCAATCAGCCCCAGCATTTT.

The chain is built from TRBV29-1 and TRBJ2-5; D uncertain. Germline values: CDR1 SQVTM, CDR2 ANQGSEA. This CDR3 contains 13 residues. Trimming pared 3 bases from V and 5 bases from J, leaving 13 bases between. The CDR3: CSVESRITETQYF. The DNA of the CDR3 is TGCAGCGTTGAGAGCAGGATCACGGAGACCCAGTACTTC.

The V and J genes are TRBV4-2 and TRBJ2-7; a possible D gene is TRBD1 (5 bases). Germline CDR1 LGHNA, CDR2 YNFKEQ. The CDR3 has 14 amino acids. The V end lost 4 bases, the J end lost 3 bases, and 13 bases lay between the germline ends. CDR3 sequence: CASSLLGQGYEQYF. The CDR3 DNA is TGTGCCAGCAGCCTACTGGGGCAGGGCTACGAGCAGTACTTC.

This chain links TRBV3-1 (or the pseudogene TRBV3-2) with TRBJ1-5; D gene uncertain. The germline gives CDR1 LGHDT, CDR2 YNNKEL (reference sequence). Trimming removed 4 bases at V and 3 bases at J, with 7 bases between. The CDR3 sequence is 13 residues long. CDR3 coding DNA: TGTGCCAGCAGCCTTACAATCAATCAGCCCCAGCATTTT. Its translation is CASSLTINQPQHF.

The rearrangement joins TRBV6-5 to TRBJ2-7; TRBD1 might be the D (5 bases). V was clipped by 9 bases and J by 3 bases, with 9 bases between them. CDR3 length equals 11 residues. The germline V gene encodes CDR1 MNHEY and CDR2 SVGAGI. DNA for the CDR3: TGTGCCAGTGACAGCCTCTACGAGCAGTACTTC. Encoded protein: CASDSLYEQYF.

The genes are TRBV6-5 and TRBJ2-5; 7 nucleotides agree with TRBD2. The CDR3 has 14 residues. Germline lookup yields CDR1 MNHEY and CDR2 SVGAGI. With 10 bases clipped from V and 4 bases from J, the junction kept 12 bases outside the gene matches. CDR3 loop: CATSSGGGAETQYF. The CDR3 region has the DNA TGTGCCACGTCTAGTGGCGGGGGTGCAGAGACCCAGTACTTC.

The V and J genes are TRBV27 and TRBJ2-1; 9 bases align to TRBD1. The CDR3 spans 14 residues. Germline V gives CDR1 MNHEY, CDR2 SMNVEV (reference sequence). Losses at the gene ends were 6 bases for V and 10 bases for J; bases not matched to a gene: 10. The CDR3 DNA reads TGTGCCAGCAGACTCCGGGACAGGGTCTACGAGCAGTTCTTC. Its translation is CASRLRDRVYEQFF.

The chain uses TRBV11-2 and TRBJ1-6; 7 nucleotides match TRBD1. The CDR3 loop spans 15 amino acids. The junction had 8 bases not matched to a gene; V was cut back by 3 bases and J by 9 bases. Germline loops: CDR1 SGHAT, CDR2 FQNNGV. CDR3 in amino acids: CASSLWDSFSSPLHF. Here the CDR3 DNA reads TGTGCCAGCAGCTTGTGGGACAGCTTTAGTTCACCCCTCCACTTT.

V gene TRBV2 combines with J gene TRBJ2-1; 9 bases map to TRBD2. There are 17 residues in the CDR3. Germline trimming cut 8 bases from V and 0 bases from J; bases unmatched to any gene: 11. The germline V gene encodes CDR1 SNHLY and CDR2 FYNNEI. Here the CDR3 DNA reads TGTGCCAGCCTTACCCTTAGCGGGAGTAGCTCCTACAATGAGCAGTTCTTC. The encoded protein is CASLTLSGSSSYNEQFF.

The chain carries TRBV19 and TRBJ2-7; D is possibly TRBD1 (6 bases). V was clipped by 0 bases and J by 7 bases, with 19 bases between them. Germline lookup yields CDR1 LNHDA and CDR2 SQIVND (reference sequence). The CDR3 consists of 16 residues. This CDR3 is CASSIDQGTDPLEQYF. The CDR3 DNA reads TGTGCCAGTAGTATAGATCAGGGGACGGACCCTCTAGAGCAGTACTTC.

The genes are TRBV6-1 and TRBJ2-7; TRBD1 matches 8 bases. This CDR3 contains 20 residues. The ends lost 2 bases at V and 2 bases at J; junction bases unmatched: 20. The V gene's germline CDR1 is MNHNS and CDR2 SASEGT. The CDR3 here is CASSERTGMGVRRSPYEQYF. The CDR3 DNA sequence: TGTGCCAGCAGTGAAAGGACAGGGATGGGGGTCAGAAGGAGTCCCTACGAGCAGTACTTC.

A word on this clone: The junction shows a germline mismatch at one end, possibly a read error. The rearrangement uses TRBV25-1 and TRBJ2-6; maybe TRBD2 (6 bases). Germline values: CDR1 MGHDK, CDR2 SYGVNS. CDR3 size: 16 residues. The chain's CDR3 is CASSEGGSSEANVLTF. As DNA, the CDR3 is TGTGCCAGCAGTGAAGGGGGGAGCTCTGAGGCCAACGTCCTGACTTTC.

V is TRBV10-3 and J is TRBJ2-5; 9 bases fit TRBD1. The CDR3 loop spans 17 amino acids. Germline trimming cut 3 bases from V and 4 bases from J; bases unmatched to any gene: 12. The germline gives CDR1 ENHRY, CDR2 SYGVKD. The CDR3 region has the DNA TGTGCCATCAGTGAATCGGGACAGGGCGCGAACCCAGAGACCCAGTACTTC. Protein: CAISESGQGANPETQYF.

The rearrangement joins TRBV6-2 or TRBV6-3 to TRBJ1-5; maybe TRBD1 (5 bases). This CDR3 is built from 13 residues. Germline V gene sequence: CDR1 MNHEY, CDR2 SVGEGT. Trimming cost V 2 bases and J 7 bases, with 9 bases left between them. CDR3 residues: CASSYGNRQPQHF. The DNA for the CDR3 is TGTGCCAGCAGTTACGGAAACAGGCAGCCCCAGCATTTT.

The V call is TRBV27, the J call TRBJ1-4; D uncertain. The length of the CDR3 is 15 residues. V gave up 5 bases and J gave up 0 bases, with 10 bases separating them. CDR1 and CDR2 from the germline V gene are MNHEY and SMNVEV (reference sequence). CDR3 loop: CASSQRLATNEKLFF. The DNA of the CDR3 is TGTGCCAGCAGTCAGCGCCTGGCAACTAATGAAAAACTGTTTTTT.

This chain's CDR3 is CASRPGQGFNEQYF. The CDR3 bases are TGTGCCAGCCGCCCGGGACAGGGGTTCAACGAGCAGTACTTC. This rearrangement joins TRBV19 to TRBJ2-7; 10 bases fit TRBD1. Unmatched junction bases numbered 10, after V lost 9 bases and J lost 5 bases. CDR1 and CDR2 from the germline V gene are LNHDA and SQIVND (reference sequence). The CDR3 contains 14 residues.

The CDR3 loop reads CASSQDRPTEAFF. The CDR3 DNA reads TGTGCCAGCAGCCAAGACAGGCCTACTGAAGCTTTCTTT. V usage is TRBV14 and J usage is TRBJ1-1; no reliable D call. The germline V gene encodes CDR1 SGHDN and CDR2 FVKESK. V lost 0 bases, J lost 5 bases, and 7 bases lay in between. The CDR3 has 13 residues. The full variable domain, completed using reference TRBV14 and TRBJ1-1, is EAGVTQFPSHSVIEKGQTVTLRCDPISGHDNLYWYRRVMGKEIKFLLHFVKESKQDESGMPNNRFLAERTGGTYSTLKVQPAELEDSGVYFCASSQDRPTEAFFGQGTRLTVV.

The chain uses TRBV7-2 and TRBJ2-7; D is perhaps TRBD1 (7 bases). The length of the CDR3 is 16 residues. Trimming left V 2 bases short and J 4 bases short, with 18 bases between. Per the germline V gene, CDR1 is SGHTA and CDR2 is FQGNSA. CDR3 sequence (DNA): TGTGCCAGCAGCTTACAAGGGGGCGGAGGGGAGTACGAGCAGTACTTC. This encodes CASSLQGGGGEYEQYF.

This clone has just a few counts. The CDR3 protein is CAWREGLEYLTEAFF. In nucleotides, the CDR3 is TGTGCCTGGAGGGAGGGGCTTGAATATCTCACTGAAGCTTTCTTT. The rearrangement joins TRBV30 to TRBJ1-1; D perhaps matches TRBD1 (5 bases). Germline loops: CDR1 GTSNPN, CDR2 SVGIG (reference sequence). V lost 3 bases, J lost 4 bases, and 18 bases lay in between. This CDR3 is built from 15 residues. Looking up the rest from reference TRBV30 and TRBJ1-1 gives the full variable domain: SQTIHQWPATLVQPVGSPLSLECTVEGTSNPNLYWYRQAAGRGLQLLFYSVGIGQISSEVPQNLSASRPQDRQFILSSKKLLLSDSGFYLCAWREGLEYLTEAFFGQGTRLTVV.

The sample holds a few counts of this clone. V gene TRBV6-4 combines with J gene TRBJ1-5, with 7 bases lining up with TRBD1. This CDR3 is built from 15 residues. V dropped 4 bases and J dropped 4; count of bases not matched to a gene: 7. Germline CDR1 and CDR2: MRHNA and SNTAGT. The CDR3 bases are TGTGCCAGCAGTGTTAAGACAGGGAGAAATCAGCCCCAGCATTTT. This gives the protein CASSVKTGRNQPQHF.

This chain uses TRBV13 with TRBJ2-1, with D unresolved. The CDR3 is 12 residues long. Trimming cost V 5 bases and J 10 bases, with 12 bases left between them. CDR1 is PRHDT, CDR2 FYEKMQ, per germline (reference sequence). Here the CDR3 reads CASSVESTEQFF. Here the CDR3 DNA reads TGTGCCAGCAGCGTAGAATCTACCGAGCAGTTCTTC.

The chain links TRBV5-6 to TRBJ1-2, with TRBD1 matching 7 bases. V lost 3 bases to trimming and J lost 7 bases; unmatched junction nucleotides: 6. The CDR3 length is 13 residues. CDR1 and CDR2 (germline): SGHDT, YYEEEE. The CDR3 here is CASSWGTVSGYTF. The CDR3 coding sequence is TGTGCCAGCAGCTGGGGGACAGTGAGTGGCTACACCTTC. The full variable domain, in which reference TRBV5-6 and TRBJ1-2 provide the parts outside the CDR3, is DAGVTQSPTHLIKTRGQQVTLRCSPKSGHDTVSWYQQALGQGPQFIFQYYEEEERQRGNFPDRFSGHQFPNYSSELNVNALLLGDSALYLCASSWGTVSGYTFGSGTRLTVV.

The CDR3 spells CAISRTGPEAFF. CDR3 DNA sequence: TGTGCCATCAGCAGGACAGGCCCTGAAGCTTTCTTT. V usage is TRBV10-3 and J usage is TRBJ1-1; 7 bases map to TRBD1. Trimming at V came to 6 bases and at J to 6 bases, leaving 4 bases not matched to a gene. The CDR3 contains 12 residues. The germline V gene has CDR1 ENHRY and CDR2 SYGVKD.

The chain links TRBV12-3 or TRBV12-4 to TRBJ1-2; weak D call: TRBD1 (6 bases). V was clipped by 5 bases and J by 5 bases, with 9 bases between them. This CDR3 has 12 amino acids. The CDR3 nucleotides read TGTGCCAGCAGTACACAGGGTTATGGCTACACCTTC. Encoded protein: CASSTQGYGYTF.